The 32 T cell receptor beta chains listed next were all sequenced from one sample in a study of T cells in Graves' hyperthyroidism and ophthalmopathy. RNA transcripts served as the template for amplifying TCR beta CDR3 regions. The HTBI primer set served for first-round RT-PCR of the TCR CDR3. A single record per CDR3 protein comes from TCRdb applying MiXCR to the multiplex PCR reads. The profile shows around 600,000 distinct CDR3 sequences, more than 14% of them singletons. Sequencing was carried out using blood. Receptors were obtained from a woman aged 45-60 years with Graves' ophthalmopathy.

This clonotype was recorded at least ten times. J is TRBJ1-1 and V is TRBV18; unclear D gene. The CDR3 runs 14 residues. Trimming cost V 2 bases and J 1 base, with 8 bases left between them. Germline V CDR1 and CDR2: KGHSH, LQKENI. In DNA, the CDR3 is TGTGCCAGCTCACCAGCACAGAAGAACACTGAAGCTTTCTTT. Residues: CASSPAQKNTEAFF.

This clonotype was seen ten or more times. This chain connects TRBV7-2 to TRBJ1-2; the D is unclear. This CDR3 region has 15 residues. Trimming removed 0 bases at V and 0 bases at J, with 8 bases between. Germline values: CDR1 SGHTA, CDR2 FQGNSA. CDR3 in amino acids: CASSLADGANYGYTF. CDR3 DNA sequence: TGTGCCAGCAGCTTAGCTGACGGAGCTAACTATGGCTACACCTTC.

This clonotype was seen a few times. The chain carries TRBV5-8 and TRBJ1-6, with D possibly matching TRBD1 (5 bases). Trimming shortened V by 4 bases and J by 7 bases, and 15 bases separated the two germline ends. The CDR3 contains 15 residues. CDR1 and CDR2 (germline): SGHTS, YDEGEE. CDR3 bases: TGTGCCAGCAGCACCGGGGCCGAGCGAAATTCACCCCTCCACTTT. This codes for CASSTGAERNSPLHF.

This clonotype was seen many times. The J gene is TRBJ1-5, the V gene TRBV7-8; a possible D gene is TRBD1 (6 bases). This CDR3 is 12 amino acids long. V lost 2 bases and J 7 bases, leaving 6 bases between the germline ends. Germline CDR1 SGHVS, CDR2 FQNEAQ. The CDR3 region has the DNA TGTGCCAGCAGCTTAACAGGGCAGCCCCAGCATTTT. As protein: CASSLTGQPQHF.

This clonotype was observed at least ten times. The chain links TRBV7-9 to TRBJ2-7, with D perhaps matching TRBD2 (6 bases). The ends were cut back, 5 bases at V and 0 bases at J, with 20 bases in the middle. The CDR3 has 17 residues. Germline CDR1 SEHNR, CDR2 FQNEAQ (reference sequence). For the CDR3, the DNA is TGTGCCAGCAGCGTATCCGGGACTCCGGAGAGCTCCTACGAGCAGTACTTC. Translating it yields CASSVSGTPESSYEQYF. The full variable domain, with the rest looked up from reference TRBV7-9 and TRBJ2-7, is DTGVSQNPRHKITKRGQNVTFRCDPISEHNRLYWYRQTLGQGPEFLTYFQNEAQLEKSRLLSDRFSAERPKGSFSTLEIQRTEQGDSAMYLCASSVSGTPESSYEQYFGPGTRLTVT.

The V and J genes are TRBV14 and TRBJ2-1, with D possibly being TRBD1 or TRBD2 (5 bases each). There are 13 residues in the CDR3. Germline loops: CDR1 SGHDN, CDR2 FVKESK. V shed 3 bases and J shed 6 bases, with 9 bases lying between them. CDR3 region: CASSHGGFNEQFF. The CDR3 nucleotides are TGTGCCAGCAGCCATGGGGGTTTCAATGAGCAGTTCTTC.

This clonotype was detected ten times or more. The chain carries TRBV4-1 and TRBJ1-5, with 9 nucleotides matching TRBD1. Germline-derived CDR1 and CDR2 are MGHRA and YSYEKL. The CDR3 spans 15 residues. J lost 7 bases, V lost 2 bases, and 6 bases had no gene match. CDR3 DNA: TGCGCCAGCAGCCAATGGGACAGGGCAGTACAGCCCCAGCATTTT. It specifies CASSQWDRAVQPQHF.

This clonotype appeared many times. J is TRBJ1-1 and V is TRBV5-1; possible D gene TRBD1, 5 bases. This CDR3 spans 14 amino acids. The ends were cut back, 1 base at V and 3 bases at J, with 10 bases in the middle. Germline loops: CDR1 SGHRS, CDR2 YFSETQ. CDR3: CASSLWGTDTEAFF. In DNA form, the CDR3 reads TGCGCCAGCAGCTTGTGGGGGACTGACACTGAAGCTTTCTTT.

This clonotype came up many times. The chain links TRBV28 to TRBJ1-1, with TRBD1 matching 7 bases. CDR1 and CDR2 from the germline V gene are MDHEN and SYDVKM. The CDR3 has 14 residues. Trimming at V came to 5 bases and at J to 6 bases, leaving 9 bases not matched to a gene. The CDR3 reads CASSPRQGGSEAFF. As DNA, the CDR3 is TGTGCCAGCAGTCCGAGACAGGGCGGCTCTGAAGCTTTCTTT.

The sample holds a few counts of this clonotype. V usage is TRBV3-1 and J usage is TRBJ1-3; perhaps TRBD1 as D (5 bases). There are 16 residues in the CDR3. The V gene lost 4 bases and the J gene lost 0 bases, with 13 bases spanning the gap. CDR1 and CDR2 from the germline V gene are LGHDT and YNNKEL (reference sequence). CDR3 region: CASSPGRTSSGNTIYF. CDR3 in DNA: TGTGCCAGCAGCCCGGGACGTACTAGCTCTGGAAACACCATATATTTT.

This clonotype was counted many times. The chain recombines TRBV11-2 with TRBJ2-1; D not certain. In germline, CDR1 is SGHAT, CDR2 FQNNGV. The ends were cut back, 8 bases at V and 8 bases at J, with 16 bases in the middle. The CDR3 is 13 amino acids. CDR3 bases: TGTGCCAGCTCGCAATCGGCTTATCATGAGCAGTTCTTC. Translation: CASSQSAYHEQFF. Full variable domain (outside the CDR3, taken from reference TRBV11-2 and TRBJ2-1): EAGVAQSPRYKIIEKRQSVAFWCNPISGHATLYWYQQILGQGPKLLIQFQNNGVVDDSQLPKDRFSAERLKGVDSTLKIQPAKLEDSAVYLCASSQSAYHEQFFGPGTRLTVL.

This clonotype was seen many times. This chain uses TRBV29-1 with TRBJ2-1, with 8 bases fitting TRBD2. The CDR3 length is 16 residues. CDR1 is SQVTM, CDR2 ANQGSEA, per germline. The ends lost 1 base at V and 8 bases at J; junction bases unmatched: 13. The CDR3 DNA sequence: TGCAGCGTTGAAGGGGTCGGGACTAGAAAAAGGTATGAGCAGTTCTTC. Protein: CSVEGVGTRKRYEQFF.

This clonotype was counted at least ten times. V gene TRBV6-6 combines with J gene TRBJ1-1, with D possibly TRBD1 on 5 matching bases. The germline CDR1 and CDR2 sequences are MNHNY and SVGAGI (reference sequence). The CDR3 length is 14 residues. V was pared by 2 bases and J by 1 base, with 8 bases between. The CDR3 here is CASSYTRGNTEAFF. The CDR3 DNA reads as TGTGCCAGCAGTTACACGAGGGGGAACACTGAAGCTTTCTTT.

This clonotype was counted at least ten times. This rearrangement joins TRBV28 to TRBJ2-5, with D possibly called TRBD1 or TRBD2 (5 bases each). With 7 bases removed from V and 4 bases from J, the gap between germline ends came to 19 bases. CDR1 MDHEN and CDR2 SYDVKM come from the germline V gene. The CDR3 is made up of 15 amino acids. Here the CDR3 reads CASTPPWGTLETQYF. DNA of the CDR3: TGTGCCAGCACCCCTCCCTGGGGGACCCTAGAGACCCAGTACTTC.

This clonotype has ten or more counts. This rearrangement joins TRBV6-1 to TRBJ2-1; 8 positions match TRBD1. This CDR3 is 16 amino acids long. Per germline, CDR1 MNHNS and CDR2 SASEGT. V dropped 5 bases and J dropped 0; count of bases not matched to a gene: 6. The CDR3 here is CASSRQGWSSYNEQFF. As DNA, the CDR3 is TGTGCCAGCAGTCGACAGGGGTGGAGCTCCTACAATGAGCAGTTCTTC.

In its sample, this clonotype was seen many times. The chain employs TRBV5-1 and TRBJ1-1; D is perhaps TRBD1 (5 bases). V dropped 5 bases and J dropped 3 bases, with 20 bases sitting between them. Germline CDR1 and CDR2: SGHRS and YFSETQ. The CDR3 totals 16 residues. The CDR3 region is CASRIGWGSVDTEAFF. The CDR3 coding sequence is TGCGCCAGCAGAATCGGCTGGGGGTCGGTCGACACTGAAGCTTTCTTT. The full variable domain, its missing parts supplied by reference TRBV5-1 and TRBJ1-1, is KAGVTQTPRYLIKTRGQQVTLSCSPISGHRSVSWYQQTPGQGLQFLFEYFSETQRNKGNFPGRFSGRQFSNSRSEMNVSTLELGDSALYLCASRIGWGSVDTEAFFGQGTRLTVV.

This clonotype has only a few counts. The chain is built from TRBV5-6 and TRBJ2-7; 12 bases are a match to TRBD2. With V trimmed by 3 bases and J by 6 bases, 10 bases remained unmatched. CDR1 and CDR2 (germline): SGHDT, YYEEEE. The CDR3 consists of 16 residues. CDR3 residues: CASSSADWGLAGEQYF. The CDR3, as DNA: TGTGCCAGCAGCTCGGCGGATTGGGGACTAGCGGGCGAGCAGTACTTC.

The sample holds a few counts of this clonotype. This chain uses TRBV10-2 with TRBJ2-6, with no clear D. CDR3 length: 12 amino acids. Looked up from germline, CDR1 is WSHSY and CDR2 is SAAADI. V was trimmed by 7 bases and J by 4 bases, leaving 5 bases between them. The CDR3 loop is CASMVGANVLTF. The CDR3 DNA is TGCGCCAGCATGGTGGGGGCCAACGTCCTGACTTTC.

This clonotype came up a few times. This chain links TRBV12-3 or TRBV12-4 with TRBJ2-7; 7 positions match TRBD1. There are 14 residues in the CDR3. The J segment lost 3 bases and the V segment lost 3 bases, leaving 5 bases of the junction unmatched. The chain's CDR3 is CASSFGQVLYEQYF. Written as DNA, the CDR3 is TGTGCCAGCAGTTTCGGACAGGTACTCTACGAGCAGTACTTC.

At least ten counts were recorded for this clonotype. The chain links TRBV5-1 to TRBJ1-1; D gene ambiguous. Germline V gene sequence: CDR1 SGHRS, CDR2 YFSETQ. The CDR3 is 14 residues long. V shed 0 bases and J shed 1 base, with 7 bases lying between them. In DNA form, the CDR3 reads TGCGCCAGCAGCTTGGCCCCACCGAACACTGAAGCTTTCTTT. Translating it yields CASSLAPPNTEAFF. The full variable domain, completed using reference TRBV5-1 and TRBJ1-1, is KAGVTQTPRYLIKTRGQQVTLSCSPISGHRSVSWYQQTPGQGLQFLFEYFSETQRNKGNFPGRFSGRQFSNSRSEMNVSTLELGDSALYLCASSLAPPNTEAFFGQGTRLTVV.

This clonotype was recorded at least ten times. This chain uses TRBV10-3 with TRBJ1-1; 8 bases line up with TRBD1. Germline V gene lookup returns CDR1 ENHRY and CDR2 SYGVKD. CDR3 size: 14 residues. Trimming at V came to 2 bases and at J to 4 bases, leaving 3 bases not matched to a gene. CDR3 protein: CAISETGGSTEAFF. CDR3 bases: TGTGCCATCAGTGAGACAGGGGGAAGCACTGAAGCTTTCTTT.

The table lists this clonotype with many counts. This rearrangement joins TRBV10-3 to TRBJ1-5; D unclear. This CDR3 has 14 residues. Germline loops: CDR1 ENHRY, CDR2 SYGVKD. The V end was cut by 2 bases, the J end by 8 bases, with 13 bases between. The CDR3 spells CAISEVGPGEPQHF. CDR3 nucleotide sequence: TGTGCCATCAGTGAGGTAGGGCCTGGCGAGCCCCAGCATTTT.

There are many counts of this clonotype. The chain couples TRBV28 to TRBJ1-1; D unresolved. V was shortened by 4 bases and J by 1 base, with 10 bases between the two germline ends. The CDR3 extends over 14 amino acids. The germline gives CDR1 MDHEN, CDR2 SYDVKM. DNA of the CDR3: TGTGCCAGCAGTTCTCCTGCTTGGAACACTGAAGCTTTCTTT. This codes for CASSSPAWNTEAFF.

This clonotype was found many times. This rearrangement joins TRBV20-1 to TRBJ2-1; TRBD2 matches at 12 bases. The CDR3 totals 15 residues. V trimming: 3 bases; J trimming: 6 bases; junction bases outside the gene matches: 6. Germline loops: CDR1 DFQATT, CDR2 SNEGSKA (reference sequence). CDR3 protein: CSARTSGSNFNEQFF. The CDR3 coding sequence is TGCAGTGCTAGGACTAGCGGGAGTAATTTCAATGAGCAGTTCTTC.

V usage is TRBV4-3 and J usage is TRBJ1-1; no firm D call. Germline V gene sequence: CDR1 LGHNA, CDR2 YSLEER. The V gene lost 0 bases and the J gene lost 2 bases, with 13 bases spanning the gap. The CDR3 contains 16 residues. Written as DNA, the CDR3 is TGCGCCAGCAGCCAAGATTCGGGTATTGGAAACACTGAAGCTTTCTTT. Amino acid sequence: CASSQDSGIGNTEAFF.

At least ten counts were recorded for this clonotype. The chain links TRBV5-1 to TRBJ1-2, with a tentative D call TRBD1 (5 bases). CDR3 length: 14 amino acids. Germline V gene data show CDR1 as SGHRS and CDR2 as YFSETQ. Trimming took 4 bases from V and 4 from J, leaving 14 bases between them. The CDR3 nucleotides read TGCGCCAGCAGCCCGGGAGACAGAACCTATGGCTACACCTTC. Its protein is CASSPGDRTYGYTF. The entire variable domain, with the rest obtained from reference TRBV5-1 and TRBJ1-2, is as follows: KAGVTQTPRYLIKTRGQQVTLSCSPISGHRSVSWYQQTPGQGLQFLFEYFSETQRNKGNFPGRFSGRQFSNSRSEMNVSTLELGDSALYLCASSPGDRTYGYTFGSGTRLTVV.

Ten or more counts support this clonotype. V and J are TRBV7-9 and TRBJ2-7, with 10 positions matching TRBD2. With V trimmed by 2 bases and J by 4 bases, 5 bases remained unmatched. This CDR3 is built from 15 residues. Germline-derived CDR1 and CDR2 are SEHNR and FQNEAQ (reference sequence). The CDR3, as DNA: TGTGCCAGCAGCTTATTAGCGGGAGGATTATACGAGCAGTACTTC. Its protein product is CASSLLAGGLYEQYF.

This clonotype was seen at least ten times. The chain recombines TRBV2 with TRBJ2-7; 11 bases align to TRBD1. Trimming took 3 bases from V and 6 from J; bases not matched to a gene: 10. Germline-derived CDR1 and CDR2 are SNHLY and FYNNEI. The CDR3 runs to 16 residues. The CDR3 DNA is TGTGCCAGCAGTGAGCCTGGACAGGGGGCGGTTCGCGAGCAGTACTTC. Translating it yields CASSEPGQGAVREQYF.

Many counts were recorded for this clonotype. The chain carries TRBV7-9 and TRBJ2-1; perhaps TRBD1 as D (5 bases). V was trimmed by 1 base and J by 12 bases, leaving 13 bases between them. CDR3 length equals 13 residues. Per the germline V gene, CDR1 is SEHNR and CDR2 is FQNEAQ (reference sequence). CDR3 region: CASSLDALRGQFF. In nucleotides, the CDR3 is TGTGCCAGCAGCTTAGATGCCCTTAGGGGGCAGTTCTTC.

This clonotype occurred many times. The rearrangement uses TRBV12-3 or TRBV12-4 and TRBJ1-1; the D gene is possibly TRBD1 (6 bases). This CDR3 comprises 15 residues. Between the trimmed V and J ends, which lost 3 bases and 0 bases, there was a span of 11 bases. The chain's CDR3 is CASSFFRTVNTEAFF. CDR3 coding DNA: TGTGCCAGCAGTTTTTTCAGGACAGTGAACACTGAAGCTTTCTTT.

About this clonotype: An end of the junction does not agree with germline; a read error may underlie this. V gene TRBV24-1 combines with J gene TRBJ2-5; D possibly corresponds to TRBD1 (5 bases). The CDR3 has 14 amino acids. Germline CDR1 is KGHDR and CDR2 is SFDVKD. Written as DNA, the CDR3 is TGTGCCACCGGTGAGTCAGGGTCTCTAGAGACCCAGTACTTC. Its translation is CATGESGSLETQYF.

This clonotype was counted many times. The chain uses TRBV28 and TRBJ2-1; D remains unclear. CDR1 MDHEN and CDR2 SYDVKM come from the germline V gene. V lost 8 bases to trimming and J lost 8 bases, with 13 bases between them. CDR3 length equals 12 residues. The CDR3 nucleotides read TGTGCCAGCTTTCGGAGCGTCTATGAGCAGTTCTTC. This translates into CASFRSVYEQFF.